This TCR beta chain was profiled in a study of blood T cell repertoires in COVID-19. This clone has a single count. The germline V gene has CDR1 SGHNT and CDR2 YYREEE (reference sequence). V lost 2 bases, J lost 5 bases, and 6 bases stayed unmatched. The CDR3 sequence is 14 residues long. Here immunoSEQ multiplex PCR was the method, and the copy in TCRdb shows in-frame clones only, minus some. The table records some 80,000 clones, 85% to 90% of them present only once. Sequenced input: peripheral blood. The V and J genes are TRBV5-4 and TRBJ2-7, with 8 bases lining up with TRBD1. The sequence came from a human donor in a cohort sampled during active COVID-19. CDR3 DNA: TGTGCCAGCAGCTTTAGACAGGGGCCCAACGAGCAGTACTTC. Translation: CASSFRQGPNEQYF.